A single sample is the source of the 11 T cell receptor beta chains below, sequenced in a study of T cell responses to AZD1222 COVID-19 vaccine. Method: immunoSEQ multiplex PCR; TCRdb's copy keeps in-frame clones and lacks some. The repertoire holds 150,000 to 250,000 clones, with about 89% as singletons. Specimen: peripheral blood, collected 28 days after the second AZD1222 dose. Receptors originate from an adult who received the AZD1222 COVID-19 vaccine.

The V call is TRBV28, the J call TRBJ2-1; a weak D match, TRBD1 (6 bases). The V end lost 2 bases, the J end lost 7 bases, and 12 bases lay between the germline ends. This CDR3 region has 14 residues. Germline-derived CDR1 and CDR2 are MDHEN and SYDVKM. The CDR3 bases are TGTGCCAGCAGTTTACCCAGGGGTCGAAATGAGCAGTTCTTC. Its protein product is CASSLPRGRNEQFF.

This clone was counted once. This chain links TRBV4-1 with TRBJ1-2; 11 positions match TRBD1. V was clipped by 1 base and J by 7 bases; unmatched bases: 8. The CDR3 consists of 16 residues. CDR1 and CDR2 (germline): MGHRA, YSYEKL. The CDR3 is CASSQAPGQGEGGYTF. As DNA, the CDR3 is TGCGCCAGCAGCCAAGCTCCGGGACAGGGGGAGGGTGGCTACACCTTC.

This clone came up once. The rearrangement joins TRBV9 to TRBJ2-5; D not certain. The V and J ends lost 0 bases and 1 base respectively, with 4 bases between them. The CDR3 loop spans 13 amino acids. Germline-derived CDR1 and CDR2 are SGDLS and YYNGEE. CDR3 region: CASSVDPQETQYF. DNA for the CDR3: TGTGCCAGCAGCGTAGACCCCCAAGAGACCCAGTACTTC.

The V and J genes are TRBV5-1 and TRBJ2-2, with a tentative D call TRBD1 (5 bases). Germline CDR1 is SGHRS and CDR2 is YFSETQ. V lost 4 bases, J lost 1 base, and 14 bases lay in between. CDR3 length equals 16 residues. The DNA of the CDR3 is TGCGCCAGCAGCCGTCTCGGACACGGGAACACCGGGGAGCTGTTTTTT. Protein sequence: CASSRLGHGNTGELFF.

The rearrangement joins TRBV7-9 to TRBJ2-1, with 13 positions matching TRBD2. Germline loops: CDR1 SEHNR, CDR2 FQNEAQ (reference sequence). This CDR3 is 17 amino acids long. V dropped 6 bases and J dropped 4; count of bases not matched to a gene: 9. The CDR3 region has the DNA TGTGCCAGCAGTCGCGGACTAGCGGGAGTATATTACAATGAGCAGTTCTTC. It translates to CASSRGLAGVYYNEQFF. Together with reference TRBV7-9 and TRBJ2-1, the CDR3 gives the full variable domain: DTGVSQNPRHKITKRGQNVTFRCDPISEHNRLYWYRQTLGQGPEFLTYFQNEAQLEKSRLLSDRFSAERPKGSFSTLEIQRTEQGDSAMYLCASSRGLAGVYYNEQFFGPGTRLTVL.

The chain combines TRBV6-2 or TRBV6-3 with TRBJ2-5, with 8 bases identical to TRBD2. CDR1 and CDR2 (germline): MNHEY, SVGEGT. The ends lost 2 bases at V and 4 bases at J; junction bases unmatched: 6. The CDR3 runs 15 residues. The CDR3 spells CASSYVGGRLETQYF. CDR3 sequence (DNA): TGTGCCAGCAGTTACGTGGGCGGGAGGTTAGAGACCCAGTACTTC.

The V and J genes are TRBV5-1 and TRBJ2-5; D is unclear. The germline V and J ends were trimmed by 0 bases and 5 bases, with 11 bases remaining between them. The CDR3 contains 14 residues. Germline V gene data show CDR1 as SGHRS and CDR2 as YFSETQ. For the CDR3, the DNA is TGCGCCAGCAGCTTGGCTACGAGGCGGGAGACCCAGTACTTC. It encodes CASSLATRRETQYF.

The genes are TRBV6-4 and TRBJ2-7; 9 positions match TRBD2. CDR3 size: 14 residues. Unmatched junction bases numbered 10, after V lost 4 bases and J lost 9 bases. Germline CDR1 is MRHNA and CDR2 is SNTAGT. CDR3 amino acids: CASSALAGRSRQYF. The CDR3 DNA sequence: TGTGCCAGCAGTGCTCTAGCGGGACGTAGCCGGCAGTACTTC.

The chain uses TRBV9 and TRBJ2-7; TRBD2 matches 13 bases. Trimming removed 3 bases from V and 9 bases from J; junction bases left unmatched: 6. The CDR3 loop spans 14 amino acids. Looked up from germline, CDR1 is SGDLS and CDR2 is YYNGEE. CDR3 protein: CASSEGLAGTRQYF. The CDR3 DNA reads as TGTGCCAGCAGCGAGGGACTAGCGGGGACAAGGCAGTACTTC. Using reference TRBV9 and TRBJ2-7 for the parts outside the CDR3, the full variable domain is DSGVTQTPKHLITATGQRVTLRCSPRSGDLSVYWYQQSLDQGLQFLIQYYNGEERAKGNILERFSAQQFPDLHSELNLSSLELGDSALYFCASSEGLAGTRQYFGPGTRLTVT.

As DNA, the CDR3 is TGTGCCAGCAGTGACAACGAACTGTTTTTT. Translating gives CASSDNELFF. The chain joins TRBV25-1 to TRBJ1-4; D is undetermined. V lost 3 bases to trimming and J lost 12 bases, with 5 bases between them. The germline V gene encodes CDR1 MGHDK and CDR2 SYGVNS. CDR3 length: 10 amino acids.

The V call is TRBV6-5, the J call TRBJ2-7, with D possibly TRBD1 on 6 matching bases. V gave up 10 bases and J gave up 1 base, with 11 bases separating them. The CDR3 is 12 amino acids. The germline CDR1 and CDR2 sequences are MNHEY and SVGAGI. This CDR3 reads CAIGTRSYEQYF. The DNA for the CDR3 is TGTGCCATCGGGACAAGATCCTACGAGCAGTACTTC.